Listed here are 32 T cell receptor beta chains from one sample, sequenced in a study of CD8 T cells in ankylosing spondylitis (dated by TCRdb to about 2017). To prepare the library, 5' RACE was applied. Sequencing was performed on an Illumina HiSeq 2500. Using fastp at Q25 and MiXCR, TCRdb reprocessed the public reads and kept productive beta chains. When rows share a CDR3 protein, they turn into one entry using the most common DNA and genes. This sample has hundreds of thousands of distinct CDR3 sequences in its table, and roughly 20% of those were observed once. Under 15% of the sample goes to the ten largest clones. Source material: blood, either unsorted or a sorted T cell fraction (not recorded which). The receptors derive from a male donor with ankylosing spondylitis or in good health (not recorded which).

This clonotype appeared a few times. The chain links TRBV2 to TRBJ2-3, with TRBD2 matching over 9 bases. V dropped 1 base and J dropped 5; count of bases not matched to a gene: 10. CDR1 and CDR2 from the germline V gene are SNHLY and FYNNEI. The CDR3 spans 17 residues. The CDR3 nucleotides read TGTGCCAGCAGTGAAGGACCTAGCGGGGTCGATGTAGATACGCAGTATTTT. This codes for CASSEGPSGVDVDTQYF.

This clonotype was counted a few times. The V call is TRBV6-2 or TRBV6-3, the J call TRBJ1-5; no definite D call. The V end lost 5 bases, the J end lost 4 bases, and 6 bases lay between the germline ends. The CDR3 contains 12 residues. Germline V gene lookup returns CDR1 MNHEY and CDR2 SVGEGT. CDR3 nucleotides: TGTGCCAGCAGTCCTACAAATCAGCCCCAGCATTTT. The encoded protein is CASSPTNQPQHF.

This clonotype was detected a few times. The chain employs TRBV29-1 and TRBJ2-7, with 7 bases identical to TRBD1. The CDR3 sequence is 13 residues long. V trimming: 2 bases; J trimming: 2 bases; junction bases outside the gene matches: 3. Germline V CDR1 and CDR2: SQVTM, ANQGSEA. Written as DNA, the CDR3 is TGCAGCGTTGAAATAACAGGGGCCTACGAGCAGTACTTC. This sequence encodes CSVEITGAYEQYF.

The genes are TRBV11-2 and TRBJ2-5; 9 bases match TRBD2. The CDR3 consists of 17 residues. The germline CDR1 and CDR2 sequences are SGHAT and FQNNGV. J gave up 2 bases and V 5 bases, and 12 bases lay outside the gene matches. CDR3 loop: CASSLTWLAGEQETQYF. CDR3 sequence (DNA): TGTGCCAGCAGCCTCACCTGGTTAGCGGGGGAGCAAGAGACCCAGTACTTC. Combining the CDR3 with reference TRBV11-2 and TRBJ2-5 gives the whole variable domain EAGVAQSPRYKIIEKRQSVAFWCNPISGHATLYWYQQILGQGPKLLIQFQNNGVVDDSQLPKDRFSAERLKGVDSTLKIQPAKLEDSAVYLCASSLTWLAGEQETQYFGPGTRLLVL.

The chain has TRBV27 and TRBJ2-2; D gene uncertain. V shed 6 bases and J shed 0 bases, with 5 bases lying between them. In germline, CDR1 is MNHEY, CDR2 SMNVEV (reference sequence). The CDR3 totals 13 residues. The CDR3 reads CASRPSNTGELFF. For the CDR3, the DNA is TGTGCCAGCAGACCCTCGAACACCGGGGAGCTGTTTTTT.

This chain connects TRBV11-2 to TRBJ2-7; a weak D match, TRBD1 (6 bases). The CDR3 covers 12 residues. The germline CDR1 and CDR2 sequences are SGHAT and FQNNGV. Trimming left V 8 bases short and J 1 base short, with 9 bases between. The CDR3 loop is CASQGQSYEQYF. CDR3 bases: TGTGCCAGCCAGGGGCAGTCCTACGAGCAGTACTTC.

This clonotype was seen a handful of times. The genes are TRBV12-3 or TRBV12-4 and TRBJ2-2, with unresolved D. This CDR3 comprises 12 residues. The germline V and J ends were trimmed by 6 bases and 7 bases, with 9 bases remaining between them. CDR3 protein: CASSLTFGELFF. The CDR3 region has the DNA TGTGCCAGCAGCCTAACGTTCGGGGAGCTGTTTTTT.

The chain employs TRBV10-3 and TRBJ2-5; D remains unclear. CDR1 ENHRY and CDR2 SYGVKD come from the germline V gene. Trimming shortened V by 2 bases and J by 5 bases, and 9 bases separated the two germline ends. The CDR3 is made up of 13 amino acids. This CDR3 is CAISEIGSETQYF. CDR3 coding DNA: TGTGCCATCAGTGAGATCGGTTCGGAGACCCAGTACTTC.

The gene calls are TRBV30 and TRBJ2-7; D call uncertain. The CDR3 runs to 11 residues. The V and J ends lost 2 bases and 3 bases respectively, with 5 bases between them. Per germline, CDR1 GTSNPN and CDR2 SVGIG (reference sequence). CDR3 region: CAWSRFYEQYF. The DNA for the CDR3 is TGTGCCTGGAGTCGGTTCTACGAGCAGTACTTC.

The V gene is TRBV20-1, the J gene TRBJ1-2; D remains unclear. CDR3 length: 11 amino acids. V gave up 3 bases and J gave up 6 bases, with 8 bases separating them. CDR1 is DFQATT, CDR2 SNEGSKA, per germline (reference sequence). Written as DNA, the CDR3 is TGCAGTGCTAGCACGATTGATGGCTACACCTTC. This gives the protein CSASTIDGYTF.

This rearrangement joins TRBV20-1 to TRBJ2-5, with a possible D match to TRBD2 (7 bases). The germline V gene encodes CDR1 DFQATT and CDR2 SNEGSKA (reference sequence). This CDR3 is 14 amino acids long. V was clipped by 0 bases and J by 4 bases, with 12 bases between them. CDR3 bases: TGCAGTGCTAGAGAGTGGGGGGGCGGAGAGACCCAGTACTTC. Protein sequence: CSAREWGGGETQYF.

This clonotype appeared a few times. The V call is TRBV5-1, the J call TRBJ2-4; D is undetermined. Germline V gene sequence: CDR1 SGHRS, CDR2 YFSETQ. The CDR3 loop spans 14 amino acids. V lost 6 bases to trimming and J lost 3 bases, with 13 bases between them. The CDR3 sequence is CASTWGWGKNIQYF. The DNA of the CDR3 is TGCGCCAGCACCTGGGGTTGGGGCAAAAACATTCAGTACTTC.

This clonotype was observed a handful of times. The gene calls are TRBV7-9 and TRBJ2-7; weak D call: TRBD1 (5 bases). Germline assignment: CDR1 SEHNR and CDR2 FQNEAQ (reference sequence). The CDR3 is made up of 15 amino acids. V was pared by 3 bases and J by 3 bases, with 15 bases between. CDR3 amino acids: CASSFSSAGNYEQYF. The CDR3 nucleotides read TGTGCCAGCAGCTTCTCGTCGGCAGGGAACTACGAGCAGTACTTC.

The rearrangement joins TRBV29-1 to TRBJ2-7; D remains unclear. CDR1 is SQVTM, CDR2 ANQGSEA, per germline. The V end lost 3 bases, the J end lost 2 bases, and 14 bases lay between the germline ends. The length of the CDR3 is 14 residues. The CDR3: CSVEVDGETYEQYF. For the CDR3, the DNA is TGCAGCGTTGAGGTGGACGGAGAAACCTACGAGCAGTACTTC.

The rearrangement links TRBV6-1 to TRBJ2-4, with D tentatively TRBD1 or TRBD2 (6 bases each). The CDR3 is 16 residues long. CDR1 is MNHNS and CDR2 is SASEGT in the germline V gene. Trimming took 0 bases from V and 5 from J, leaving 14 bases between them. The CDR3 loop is CASSEAYGGWENIQYF. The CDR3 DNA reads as TGTGCCAGCAGTGAAGCGTACGGGGGCTGGGAAAACATTCAGTACTTC.

CDR3 amino acids: CASSLWGAGSGGELFF. CDR3 bases: TGTGCCAGCAGTTTATGGGGGGCAGGGTCGGGCGGGGAGCTGTTTTTT. This chain links TRBV12-3 or TRBV12-4 with TRBJ2-2; the D gene could be TRBD1 or TRBD2 (6 bases each). The V end was cut by 2 bases, the J end by 7 bases, with 17 bases between. This CDR3 region has 16 residues.

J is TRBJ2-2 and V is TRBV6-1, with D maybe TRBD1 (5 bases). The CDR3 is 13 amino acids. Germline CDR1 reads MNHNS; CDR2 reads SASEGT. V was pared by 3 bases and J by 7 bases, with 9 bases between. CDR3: CASSDRDVGELFF. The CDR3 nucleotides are TGTGCCAGCAGTGACAGGGATGTCGGGGAGCTGTTTTTT.

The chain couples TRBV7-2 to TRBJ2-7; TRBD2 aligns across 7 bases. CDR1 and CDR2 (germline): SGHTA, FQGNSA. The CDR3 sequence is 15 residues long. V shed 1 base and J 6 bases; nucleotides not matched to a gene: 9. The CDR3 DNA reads TGTGCCAGCAGCTTAGTATGGGGGGGGTCCGGCGAGCAGTACTTC. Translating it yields CASSLVWGGSGEQYF.

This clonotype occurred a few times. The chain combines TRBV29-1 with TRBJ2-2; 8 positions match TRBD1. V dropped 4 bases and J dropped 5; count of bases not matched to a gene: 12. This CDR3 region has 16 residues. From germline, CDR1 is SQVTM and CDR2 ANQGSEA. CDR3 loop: CSVVSKGQGRTGELFF. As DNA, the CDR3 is TGCAGCGTTGTTAGCAAAGGACAGGGTAGAACCGGGGAGCTGTTTTTT.

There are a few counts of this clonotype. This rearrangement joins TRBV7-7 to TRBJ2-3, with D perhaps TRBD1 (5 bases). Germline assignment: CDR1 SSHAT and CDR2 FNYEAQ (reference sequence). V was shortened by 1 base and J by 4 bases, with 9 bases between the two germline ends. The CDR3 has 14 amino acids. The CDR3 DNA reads TGTGCCAGCAGCTTAGTTCAGGGATCAGATACGCAGTATTTT. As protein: CASSLVQGSDTQYF.

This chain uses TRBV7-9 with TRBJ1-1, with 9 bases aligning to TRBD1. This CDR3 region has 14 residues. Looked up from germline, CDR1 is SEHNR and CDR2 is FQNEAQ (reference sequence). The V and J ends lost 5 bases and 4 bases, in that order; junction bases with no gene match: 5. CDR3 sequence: CASSLRDRATEAFF. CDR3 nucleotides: TGTGCCAGCAGCCTCCGGGACAGGGCCACTGAAGCTTTCTTT.

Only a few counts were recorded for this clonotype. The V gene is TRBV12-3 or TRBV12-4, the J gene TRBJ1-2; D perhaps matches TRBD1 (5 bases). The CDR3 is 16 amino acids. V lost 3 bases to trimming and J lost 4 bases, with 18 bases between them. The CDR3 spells CASSLGYGANLYGYTF. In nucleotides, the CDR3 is TGTGCCAGCAGTTTGGGGTATGGGGCGAACCTCTATGGCTACACCTTC.

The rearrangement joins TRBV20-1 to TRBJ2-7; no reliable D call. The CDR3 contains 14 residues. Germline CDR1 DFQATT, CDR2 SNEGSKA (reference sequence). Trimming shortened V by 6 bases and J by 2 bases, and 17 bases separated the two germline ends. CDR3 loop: CSAIGTADPYEQYF. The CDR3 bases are TGCAGTGCCATAGGTACTGCGGACCCCTACGAGCAGTACTTC.

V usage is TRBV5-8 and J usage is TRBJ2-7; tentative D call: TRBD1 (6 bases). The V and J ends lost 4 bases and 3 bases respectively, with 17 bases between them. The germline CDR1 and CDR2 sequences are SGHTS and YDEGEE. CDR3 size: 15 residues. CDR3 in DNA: TGTGCCAGCAGCCCCCAGGACAGCCCAGACTACGAGCAGTACTTC. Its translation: CASSPQDSPDYEQYF.

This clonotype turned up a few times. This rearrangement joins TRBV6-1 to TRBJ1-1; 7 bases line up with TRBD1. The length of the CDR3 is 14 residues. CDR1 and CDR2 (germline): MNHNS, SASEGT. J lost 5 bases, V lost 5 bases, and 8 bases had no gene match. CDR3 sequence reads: CASSLTGERTEAFF. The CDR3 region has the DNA TGTGCCAGCAGTCTAACAGGGGAGAGGACTGAAGCTTTCTTT.

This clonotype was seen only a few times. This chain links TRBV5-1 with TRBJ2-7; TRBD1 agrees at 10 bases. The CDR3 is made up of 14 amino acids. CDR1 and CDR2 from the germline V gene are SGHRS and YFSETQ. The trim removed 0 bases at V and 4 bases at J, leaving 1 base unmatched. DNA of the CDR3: TGCGCCAGCAGCTTGGAGGACAGGGGGTACGAGCAGTACTTC. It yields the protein CASSLEDRGYEQYF.

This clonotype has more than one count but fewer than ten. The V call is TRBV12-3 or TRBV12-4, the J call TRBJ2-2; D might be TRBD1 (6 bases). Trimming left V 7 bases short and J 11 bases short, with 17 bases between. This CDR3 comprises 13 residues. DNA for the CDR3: TGTGCCAGCACCACAGGGTCTAGAATAGAGCTGTTTTTT. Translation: CASTTGSRIELFF.

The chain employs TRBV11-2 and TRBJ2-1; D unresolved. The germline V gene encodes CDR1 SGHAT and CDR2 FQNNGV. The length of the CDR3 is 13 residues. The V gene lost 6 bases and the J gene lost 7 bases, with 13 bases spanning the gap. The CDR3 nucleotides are TGTGCCAGCAGTATCGAACTACCTAATGAGCAGTTCTTC. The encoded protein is CASSIELPNEQFF.

In DNA, the CDR3 is TGTGCCAGCAGTTCGGACAGCTACACTTACAATGAGCAGTTCTTC. It yields the protein CASSSDSYTYNEQFF. The V gene is TRBV28, the J gene TRBJ2-1; possibly TRBD1 for D (6 bases). Germline V gene data show CDR1 as MDHEN and CDR2 as SYDVKM. With 4 bases removed from V and 4 bases from J, the gap between germline ends came to 14 bases. There are 15 residues in the CDR3.

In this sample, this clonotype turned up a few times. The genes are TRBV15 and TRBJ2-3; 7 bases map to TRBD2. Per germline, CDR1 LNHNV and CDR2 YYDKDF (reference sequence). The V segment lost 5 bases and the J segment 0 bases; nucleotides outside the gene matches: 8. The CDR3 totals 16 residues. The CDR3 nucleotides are TGTGCCACCAGCCCGGGGGGAGAGCCTAGCACAGATACGCAGTATTTT. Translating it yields CATSPGGEPSTDTQYF.

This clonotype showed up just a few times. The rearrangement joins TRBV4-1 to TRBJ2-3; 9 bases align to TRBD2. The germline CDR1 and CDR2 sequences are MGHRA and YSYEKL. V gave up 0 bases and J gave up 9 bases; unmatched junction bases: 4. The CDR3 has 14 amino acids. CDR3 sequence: CASSQDLAGGTQYF. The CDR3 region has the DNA TGCGCCAGCAGCCAAGATCTTGCGGGGGGGACGCAGTATTTT.

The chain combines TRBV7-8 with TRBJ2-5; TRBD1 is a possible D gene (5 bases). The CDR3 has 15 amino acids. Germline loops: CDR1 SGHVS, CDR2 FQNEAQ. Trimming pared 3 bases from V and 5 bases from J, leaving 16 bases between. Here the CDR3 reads CASSFSSGLVETQYF. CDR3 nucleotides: TGTGCCAGCAGCTTTTCGTCAGGGCTTGTTGAGACCCAGTACTTC.